This TCR beta chain was retrieved from a study of read filtering for tumor transcriptome and immune sequencing. Study-level results: Single-read clonotypes: 80% to 90% of IR-seq clonotypes (around 4% of reads), 74.6% of RNA-seq clonotypes (approximately 49% of reads).

The CDR3 is made up of 15 amino acids. Trimming took 7 bases from V and 1 from J, leaving 14 bases between them. CDR1 LNHDA and CDR2 SQIVND come from the germline V gene (reference sequence). From around 440 ng of RNA, a library with molecular barcoded alpha/delta and beta/gamma adaptors was made. TCRdb analysed the reads with MiXCR anew, one entry per CDR3 protein. The top ten clones hold around 16% of a sample with about 58,000 distinct CDR3 sequences, approximately 13% of them seen once. In this sample, this clonotype turned up many times. Its antigen is as yet unknown. The chain has TRBV19 and TRBJ2-1; the D gene is possibly TRBD2 (5 bases). Sample: a population of CD138-negative cells sorted from bone marrow. This TCR came from a donor over 35 with multiple myeloma. The chain's CDR3 is CASKITGSSYNEQFF. In DNA form, the CDR3 reads TGTGCCAGTAAAATTACGGGGAGTTCCTACAATGAGCAGTTCTTC.